The entry that follows covers one T cell receptor (beta chain) sequence. Its antigen is not identified. TCRdb's copy holds only in-frame clones and misses some; the assay was immunoSEQ multiplex PCR. The data show roughly 30,000 clones, around nine tenths seen once. V was shortened by 2 bases and J by 8 bases, with 9 bases between the two germline ends. The germline CDR1 and CDR2 sequences are DFQATT and SNEGSKA (reference sequence). The CDR3 runs to 11 residues. Any history of autoimmune disease or systemic immunosuppression disqualified patients. The record originates from a study of OX40 agonist ivuxolimab in advanced cancers. General observations from the study: Mean expanded clone counts were higher in CD8+ than CD4+ T cells. Still undetermined is the antigen specificity of the expanded peripheral T cells. Blood T cells, both CD4+ and CD8+, expanded clonally by week 6 at 0.1 to 3.0 mg/kg.

The receptor was isolated from an adult with an advanced solid tumor such as melanoma, head and neck, liver or kidney cancer. V gene TRBV20-1 combines with J gene TRBJ1-2, with TRBD1 as a possible D gene (5 bases). This sample comprised CD4+ or CD8+ T cells sorted from blood, obtained in a trial of the OX40 agonist ivuxolimab. CDR3 sequence (DNA): TGCAGTGCTAGACCAGGGTGGGGCTACACCTTC. Protein: CSARPGWGYTF.